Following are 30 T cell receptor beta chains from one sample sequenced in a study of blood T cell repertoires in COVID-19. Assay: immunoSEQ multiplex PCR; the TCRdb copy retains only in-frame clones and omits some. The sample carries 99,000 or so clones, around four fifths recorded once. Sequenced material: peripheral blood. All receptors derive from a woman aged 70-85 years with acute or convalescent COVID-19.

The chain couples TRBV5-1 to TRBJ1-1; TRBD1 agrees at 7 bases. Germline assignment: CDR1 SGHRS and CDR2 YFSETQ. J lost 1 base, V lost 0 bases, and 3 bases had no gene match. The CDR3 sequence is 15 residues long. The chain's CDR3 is CASSLEGAANTEAFF. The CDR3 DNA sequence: TGCGCCAGCAGCTTGGAGGGGGCAGCGAACACTGAAGCTTTCTTT. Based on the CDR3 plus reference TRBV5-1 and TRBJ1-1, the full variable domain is KAGVTQTPRYLIKTRGQQVTLSCSPISGHRSVSWYQQTPGQGLQFLFEYFSETQRNKGNFPGRFSGRQFSNSRSEMNVSTLELGDSALYLCASSLEGAANTEAFFGQGTRLTVV.

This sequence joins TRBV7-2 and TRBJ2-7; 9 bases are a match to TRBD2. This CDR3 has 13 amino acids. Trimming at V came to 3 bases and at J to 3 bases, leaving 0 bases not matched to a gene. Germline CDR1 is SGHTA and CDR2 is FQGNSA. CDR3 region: CASSFSGGYEQYF. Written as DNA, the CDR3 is TGTGCCAGCAGCTTTAGCGGGGGCTACGAGCAGTACTTC.

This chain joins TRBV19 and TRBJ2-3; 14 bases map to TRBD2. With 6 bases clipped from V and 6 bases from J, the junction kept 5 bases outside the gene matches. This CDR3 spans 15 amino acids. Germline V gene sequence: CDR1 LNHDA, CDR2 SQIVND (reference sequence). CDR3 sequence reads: CASSGGTSGGDTQYF. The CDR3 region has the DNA TGTGCCAGTAGCGGTGGGACTAGCGGGGGTGATACGCAGTATTTT.

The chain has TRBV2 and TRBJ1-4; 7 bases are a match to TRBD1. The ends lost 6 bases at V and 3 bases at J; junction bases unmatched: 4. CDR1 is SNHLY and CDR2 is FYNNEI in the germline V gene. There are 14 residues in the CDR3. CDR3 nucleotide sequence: TGTGCCAGCAGCGAGGACAGGCCTAATGAAAAACTGTTTTTT. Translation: CASSEDRPNEKLFF.

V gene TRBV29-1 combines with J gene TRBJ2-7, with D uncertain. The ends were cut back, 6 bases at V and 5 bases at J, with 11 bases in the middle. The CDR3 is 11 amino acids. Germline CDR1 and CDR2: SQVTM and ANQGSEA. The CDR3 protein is CSVEILHEQYF. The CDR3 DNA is TGCAGCGTGGAGATACTCCACGAGCAGTACTTC.

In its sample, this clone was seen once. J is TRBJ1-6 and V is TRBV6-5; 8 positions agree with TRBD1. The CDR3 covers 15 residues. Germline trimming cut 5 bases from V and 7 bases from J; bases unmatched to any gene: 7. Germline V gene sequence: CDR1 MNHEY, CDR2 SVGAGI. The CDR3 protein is CASSKTGVLNSPLHF. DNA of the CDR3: TGTGCCAGCAGTAAGACAGGGGTCCTAAATTCACCCCTCCACTTT.

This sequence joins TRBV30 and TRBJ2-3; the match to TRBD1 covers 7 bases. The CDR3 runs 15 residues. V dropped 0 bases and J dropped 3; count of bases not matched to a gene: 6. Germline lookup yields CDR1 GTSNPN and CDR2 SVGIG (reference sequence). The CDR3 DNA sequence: TGTGCCTGGAGTGTACTGAGGGGGCGAACAGATACGCAGTATTTT. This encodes CAWSVLRGRTDTQYF.

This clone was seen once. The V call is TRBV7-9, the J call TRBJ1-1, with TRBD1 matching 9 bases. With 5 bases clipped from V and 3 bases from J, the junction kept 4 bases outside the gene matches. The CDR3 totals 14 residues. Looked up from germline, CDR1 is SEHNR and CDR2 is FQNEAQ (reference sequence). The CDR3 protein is CASSPRQGDTEAFF. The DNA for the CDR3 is TGTGCCAGCAGCCCTCGACAGGGGGACACTGAAGCTTTCTTT.

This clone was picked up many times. The CDR3: CASSTADRASPLHF. The CDR3 DNA follows: TGTGCCAGTAGTACCGCGGACAGGGCATCACCCCTCCACTTT. The chain uses TRBV19 and TRBJ1-6; 8 bases are a match to TRBD1. In germline, CDR1 is LNHDA, CDR2 SQIVND (reference sequence). J was trimmed by 10 bases and V by 4 bases; bases with no gene match: 6. The CDR3 runs 14 residues.

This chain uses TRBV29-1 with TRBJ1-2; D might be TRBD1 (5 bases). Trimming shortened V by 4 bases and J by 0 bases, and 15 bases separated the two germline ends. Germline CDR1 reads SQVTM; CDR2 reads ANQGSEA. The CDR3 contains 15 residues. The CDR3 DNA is TGCAGCGTTGTCCCGGGACTCCGTCCTAACTATGGCTACACCTTC. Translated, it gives CSVVPGLRPNYGYTF.

The CDR3 nucleotides read TGTGCCAGCAGCCCCCGGCGCGGGGCCTACGAGCAGTACTTC. Protein: CASSPRRGAYEQYF. This chain joins TRBV13 and TRBJ2-7, with a possible D match to TRBD2 (6 bases). V was trimmed by 5 bases and J by 2 bases, leaving 13 bases between them. There are 14 residues in the CDR3. The germline gives CDR1 PRHDT, CDR2 FYEKMQ (reference sequence).

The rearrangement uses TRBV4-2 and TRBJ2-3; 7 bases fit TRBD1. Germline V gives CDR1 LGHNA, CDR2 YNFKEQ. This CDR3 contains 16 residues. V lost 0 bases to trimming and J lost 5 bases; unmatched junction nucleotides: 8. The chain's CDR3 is CASSQDLSHRGDTQYF. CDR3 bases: TGTGCCAGCAGCCAAGATCTCAGTCACAGGGGAGATACGCAGTATTTT.

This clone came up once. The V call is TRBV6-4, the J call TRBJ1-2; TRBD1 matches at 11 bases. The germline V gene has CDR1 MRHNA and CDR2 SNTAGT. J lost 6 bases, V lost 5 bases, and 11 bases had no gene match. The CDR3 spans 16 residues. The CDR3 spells CASSYTGTGGVNGYTF. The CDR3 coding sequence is TGTGCCAGCAGTTATACCGGGACAGGGGGAGTGAATGGCTACACCTTC.

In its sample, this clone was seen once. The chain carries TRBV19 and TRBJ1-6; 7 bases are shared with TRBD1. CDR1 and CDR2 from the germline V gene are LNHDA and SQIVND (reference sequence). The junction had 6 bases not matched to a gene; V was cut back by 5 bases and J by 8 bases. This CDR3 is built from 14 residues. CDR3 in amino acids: CASSAGQVDSPLHF. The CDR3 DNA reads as TGTGCCAGTAGTGCTGGACAGGTAGATTCACCCCTCCACTTT.

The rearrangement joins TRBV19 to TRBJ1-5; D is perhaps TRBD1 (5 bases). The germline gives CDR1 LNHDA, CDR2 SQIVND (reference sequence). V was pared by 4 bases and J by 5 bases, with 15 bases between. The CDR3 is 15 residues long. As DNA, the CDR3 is TGTGCCAGTAGTAATGGGGCCAGGGCCGATCAGCCCCAGCATTTT. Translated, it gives CASSNGARADQPQHF.

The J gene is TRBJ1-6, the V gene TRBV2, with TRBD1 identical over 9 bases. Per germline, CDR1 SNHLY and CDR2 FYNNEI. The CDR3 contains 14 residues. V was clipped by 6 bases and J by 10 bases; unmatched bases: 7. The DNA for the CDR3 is TGTGCCAGCAGCCTTTGGGACAGGGACTCACCCCTCCACTTT. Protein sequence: CASSLWDRDSPLHF.

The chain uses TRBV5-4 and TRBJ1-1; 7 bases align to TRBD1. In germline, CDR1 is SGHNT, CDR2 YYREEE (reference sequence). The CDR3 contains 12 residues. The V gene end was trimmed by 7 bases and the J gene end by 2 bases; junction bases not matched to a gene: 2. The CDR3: CASGQVNTEAFF. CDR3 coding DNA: TGTGCCAGCGGACAGGTTAACACTGAAGCTTTCTTT.

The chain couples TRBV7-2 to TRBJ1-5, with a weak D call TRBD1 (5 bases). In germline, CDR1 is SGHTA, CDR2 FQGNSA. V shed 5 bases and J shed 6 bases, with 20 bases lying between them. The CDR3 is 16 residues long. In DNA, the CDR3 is TGTGCCAGCAGCCTAGGGGTACCGAGGGCCTCTCAGCCCCAGCATTTT. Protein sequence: CASSLGVPRASQPQHF.

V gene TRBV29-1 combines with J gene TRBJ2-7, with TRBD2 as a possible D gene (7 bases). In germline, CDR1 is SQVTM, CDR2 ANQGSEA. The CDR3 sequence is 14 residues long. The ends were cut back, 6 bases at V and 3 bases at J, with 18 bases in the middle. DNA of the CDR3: TGCAGCGTCGAGACTGGCGGGGGCCTCTACGAGCAGTACTTC. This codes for CSVETGGGLYEQYF.

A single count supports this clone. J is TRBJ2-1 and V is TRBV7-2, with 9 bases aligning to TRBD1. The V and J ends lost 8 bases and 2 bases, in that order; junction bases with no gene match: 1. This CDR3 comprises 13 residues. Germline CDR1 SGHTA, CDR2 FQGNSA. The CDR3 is CASGTGTYNEQFF. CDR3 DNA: TGTGCCAGCGGGACAGGGACCTACAATGAGCAGTTCTTC.

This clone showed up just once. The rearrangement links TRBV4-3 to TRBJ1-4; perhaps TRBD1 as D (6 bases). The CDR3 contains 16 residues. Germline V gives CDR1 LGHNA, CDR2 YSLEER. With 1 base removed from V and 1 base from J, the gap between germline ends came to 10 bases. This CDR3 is CASSQGGQLTNEKLFF. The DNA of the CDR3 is TGCGCCAGCAGCCAAGGTGGACAGTTAACTAATGAAAAACTGTTTTTT.

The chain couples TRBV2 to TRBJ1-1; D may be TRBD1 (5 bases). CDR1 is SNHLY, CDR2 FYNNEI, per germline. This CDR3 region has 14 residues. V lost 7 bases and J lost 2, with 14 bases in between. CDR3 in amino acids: CASIERQGNTEAFF. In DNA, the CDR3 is TGTGCCAGCATCGAACGGCAGGGAAACACTGAAGCTTTCTTT.

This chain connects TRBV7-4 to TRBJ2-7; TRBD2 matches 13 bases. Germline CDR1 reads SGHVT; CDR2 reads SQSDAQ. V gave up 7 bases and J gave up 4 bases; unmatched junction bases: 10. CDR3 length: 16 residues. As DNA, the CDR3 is TGTGCCAGCACCCAGCAGGGACTAGCGGGGAAGTACGAGCAGTACTTC. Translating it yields CASTQQGLAGKYEQYF.

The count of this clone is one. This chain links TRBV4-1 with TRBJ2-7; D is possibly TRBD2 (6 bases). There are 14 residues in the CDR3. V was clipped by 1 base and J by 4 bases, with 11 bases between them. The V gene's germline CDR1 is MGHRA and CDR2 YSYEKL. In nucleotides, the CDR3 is TGCGCCAGCAGCCAAGGCCGGGGACTTTACGAGCAGTACTTC. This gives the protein CASSQGRGLYEQYF.

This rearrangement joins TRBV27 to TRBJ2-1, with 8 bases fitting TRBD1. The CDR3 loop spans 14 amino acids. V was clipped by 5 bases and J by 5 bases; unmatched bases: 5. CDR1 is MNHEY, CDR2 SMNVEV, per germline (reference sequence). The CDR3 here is CASSPRTGNNEQFF. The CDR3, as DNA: TGTGCCAGCAGTCCCCGGACAGGGAACAATGAGCAGTTCTTC.

The CDR3 here is CASTATGQNTGELFF. The CDR3 bases are TGTGCCAGCACCGCTACGGGACAGAACACCGGGGAGCTGTTTTTT. The chain links TRBV9 to TRBJ2-2; possibly TRBD1 for D (6 bases). Germline V lookup: CDR1 SGDLS, CDR2 YYNGEE. The CDR3 runs to 15 residues. V lost 6 bases and J 1 base, leaving 13 bases between the germline ends.

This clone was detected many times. CDR3 amino acids: CASSRGLAIYEQYF. The CDR3 DNA reads TGTGCCAGCAGCAGAGGACTAGCAATCTACGAGCAGTACTTC. V and J are TRBV7-2 and TRBJ2-7; TRBD2 aligns across 8 bases. This CDR3 has 14 amino acids. Trimming cost V 5 bases and J 3 bases; bases outside gene matches: 6. Looked up from germline, CDR1 is SGHTA and CDR2 is FQGNSA. Complete variable domain (other parts from reference TRBV7-2 and TRBJ2-7): GAGVSQSPSNKVTEKGKDVELRCDPISGHTALYWYRQSLGQGLEFLIYFQGNSAPDKSGLPSDRFSAERTGGSVSTLTIQRTQQEDSAVYLCASSRGLAIYEQYFGPGTRLTVT.

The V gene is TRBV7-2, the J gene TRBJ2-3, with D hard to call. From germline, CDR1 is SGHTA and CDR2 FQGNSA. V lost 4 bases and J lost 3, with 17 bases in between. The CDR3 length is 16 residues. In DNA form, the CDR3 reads TGTGCCAGCAGCTCTAGTCTGGGTTTAGGAACAGATACGCAGTATTTT. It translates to CASSSSLGLGTDTQYF.

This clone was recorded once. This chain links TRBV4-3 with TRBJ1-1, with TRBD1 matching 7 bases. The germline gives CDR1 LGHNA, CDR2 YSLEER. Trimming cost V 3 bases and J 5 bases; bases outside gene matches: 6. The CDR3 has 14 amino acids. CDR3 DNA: TGCGCCAGCAGCCAGAACAGGGGTCTTACTGAAGCTTTCTTT. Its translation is CASSQNRGLTEAFF.

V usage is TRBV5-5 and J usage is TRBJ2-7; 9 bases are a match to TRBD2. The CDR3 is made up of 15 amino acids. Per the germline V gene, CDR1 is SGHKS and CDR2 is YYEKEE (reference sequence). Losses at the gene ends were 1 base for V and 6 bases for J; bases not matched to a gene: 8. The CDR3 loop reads CASSLWVAGEGEQYF. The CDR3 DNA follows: TGTGCCAGCAGCTTGTGGGTAGCGGGGGAAGGCGAGCAGTACTTC.